Shown below are 5 T cell receptor beta chains from a single sample sequenced in a study of neurological immune-mediated disorders. TCRdb passed the 5' RACE reads through MiXCR, listing each CDR3 protein once. Found here are roughly 21,000 distinct CDR3 sequences, around 14% of them singletons; the top ten hold around 15%. Sequencing input: PBMCs. The receptor source for this set is a female donor with HTLV-1-associated myelopathy (HAM/TSP).

Points on this clonotype: Relative to the germline gene, one junction end is altered; a read error may explain this. V and J are TRBV30 and TRBJ2-2, with 10 bases fitting TRBD2. The CDR3 has 15 amino acids. Germline assignment: CDR1 GTSNPN and CDR2 SVGIG (reference sequence). The CDR3 sequence is CAWIGTSVNTGELFF. Here the CDR3 DNA reads TGTGCTTGGATCGGGACTAGCGTGAACACCGGGGAGCTGTTTTTT.

This clonotype was observed at least ten times. The chain has TRBV20-1 and TRBJ2-7; 11 bases map to TRBD2. V lost 6 bases and J lost 5; bases outside the gene matches: 12. CDR1 is DFQATT and CDR2 is SNEGSKA in the germline V gene (reference sequence). The CDR3 covers 15 residues. The CDR3 DNA follows: TGCAGTGCCACCAGACTAGCGGGGACCTTAGACGAGCAGTACTTC. It specifies CSATRLAGTLDEQYF.

This clonotype has at least ten counts. The chain uses TRBV10-3 and TRBJ2-7, with TRBD1 identical over 7 bases. Germline V gene sequence: CDR1 ENHRY, CDR2 SYGVKD. The CDR3 sequence is 13 residues long. The V gene end was trimmed by 3 bases and the J gene end by 6 bases; junction bases not matched to a gene: 5. This CDR3 is CAISDGDSFEQYF. CDR3 DNA sequence: TGTGCCATCAGTGATGGGGACAGCTTCGAGCAGTACTTC.

Many counts were recorded for this clonotype. This chain connects TRBV10-3 to TRBJ1-3; weak D call: TRBD1 (5 bases). V lost 10 bases and J lost 0, with 19 bases in between. Germline CDR1 ENHRY, CDR2 SYGVKD. CDR3 length equals 16 residues. The CDR3 sequence: CATKGRGLNSGNTIYF. As DNA, the CDR3 is TGTGCCACCAAAGGTCGGGGCCTAAACTCTGGAAACACCATATATTTT.

The rearrangement joins TRBV7-2 to TRBJ2-3, with no clear D. The germline V and J ends were trimmed by 4 bases and 13 bases, with 15 bases remaining between them. The CDR3 runs to 12 residues. Germline CDR1 and CDR2: SGHTA and FQGNSA. In nucleotides, the CDR3 is TGTGCCAGCAGCTCCTTCACAGATACAAAGTATTTT. It is translated as CASSSFTDTKYF.